This T cell receptor beta chain is drawn from a study of blood T cell repertoires in COVID-19. Study-level information: Acute-phase and convalescent COVID-19 samples originated in the United States, Italy and Spain. T cells, B-cell-depleted T cells, or PBMCs supplied cDNA or gDNA.

Germline V gene data show CDR1 as LNHNV and CDR2 as YYDKDF (reference sequence). Trimming cost V 0 bases and J 4 bases, with 7 bases left between them. CDR3 length: 14 amino acids. Source study methods: Estimated nucleated cell counts came from reference gene primer amplification. This table comes from immunoSEQ multiplex PCR, and its TCRdb copy is limited to in-frame clones, with some not included. V and J calls and clone size are as listed in that table; D and trimming were resolved from the DNA. The sample holds about 49,000 clones, approximately 86% seen once. The TCR comes from a human donor in a cohort sampled during active COVID-19. Sequenced material: peripheral blood. The chain carries TRBV15 and TRBJ1-5; D is uncertain. DNA of the CDR3: TGTGCCACCAGCAGAGATACGGGGAATCAGCCCCAGCATTTT. It specifies CATSRDTGNQPQHF.